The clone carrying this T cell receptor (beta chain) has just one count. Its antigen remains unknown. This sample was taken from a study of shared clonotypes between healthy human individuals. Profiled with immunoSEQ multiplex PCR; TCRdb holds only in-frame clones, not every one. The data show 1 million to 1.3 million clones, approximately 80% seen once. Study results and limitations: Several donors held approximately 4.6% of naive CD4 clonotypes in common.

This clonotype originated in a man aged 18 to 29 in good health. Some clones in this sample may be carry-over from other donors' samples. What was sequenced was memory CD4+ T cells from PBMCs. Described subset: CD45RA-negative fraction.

The CDR3 DNA reads TGTGCCAGCAGCTCCCCGAGGCCGACTGGCACTGAAGCTTTCTTT. It is translated as CASSSPRPTGTEAFF. The rearrangement uses TRBV11-1 and TRBJ1-1; D unresolved. Germline values: CDR1 SGHAT, CDR2 FQDESV (reference sequence). With 4 bases removed from V and 4 bases from J, the gap between germline ends came to 16 bases. The CDR3 length is 15 residues.